This is a list of T cell receptor beta chains from one sample in a study of OX40 agonist ivuxolimab in advanced cancers. Some clones are missing from TCRdb's copy, which holds only in-frame ones; the method was immunoSEQ multiplex PCR. The sample lists about 70,000 clones, around four fifths occurring once. Sequencing used CD4+ or CD8+ T cells sorted from blood, obtained in a trial of the OX40 agonist ivuxolimab. The receptors stem from an adult with an advanced solid tumor such as melanoma, head and neck, liver or kidney cancer. Both conserved end residues are part of each CDR3. Fields, in order: J gene, clone size, V gene, D gene, CDR3 DNA, CDR3 protein. The D gene is left open where the match is weak. Some rows mark clone size as missing; the rest say once, few, many or name a class of expanded clone.

J: TRBJ1-2; size: NA; V: TRBV6-1; D: TRBD1; DNA: TGTGCCAGCAGTGACCGGGACAGAGGTGGCTACACCTTC; CDR3: CASSDRDRGGYTF
J: TRBJ1-5; size: few; V: TRBV18; D: NA; DNA: TGTGCCAGCTCACTTCAGGGGTGGAGTCAGCCCCAGCATTTT; CDR3: CASSLQGWSQPQHF
J: TRBJ2-3; size: few; V: TRBV10-1; D: NA; DNA: TGCGCCAGCAGTGAACCCGGGACCCAAGATACGCAGTATTTT; CDR3: CASSEPGTQDTQYF
J: TRBJ1-3; size: NA; V: TRBV18; D: NA; DNA: TGTGCCAGCTCACCTGGAAGGCAGGGTGGAAACACCATATATTTT; CDR3: CASSPGRQGGNTIYF
J: TRBJ1-1; size: many; V: TRBV9; D: NA; DNA: TGTGCCAGCAGCCCGGACTGGGAAGAGGTTACTGAAGCTTTCTTT; CDR3: CASSPDWEEVTEAFF
J: TRBJ2-7; size: NA; V: TRBV5-5; D: TRBD2; DNA: TGTGCCAGCAGCTTTTCCCCGGGAGGCGAGCAGTACTTC; CDR3: CASSFSPGGEQYF
J: TRBJ1-6; size: few; V: TRBV7-3; D: NA; DNA: TGTGCCAGCAGCCCTACGGGGGGCAGGGGTAATTCACCCCTCCACTTT; CDR3: CASSPTGGRGNSPLHF
J: TRBJ1-2; size: NA; V: TRBV7-2; D: TRBD1; DNA: TGTGCCAGCAGCTTAGGACAGGGACAGGGCTACACCTTC; CDR3: CASSLGQGQGYTF
J: TRBJ1-1; size: NA; V: TRBV5-1; D: TRBD1; DNA: TGCGCCAGCAGAGAGCCAGGGGGGCACACTGAAGCTTTCTTT; CDR3: CASREPGGHTEAFF
J: TRBJ2-1; size: NA; V: TRBV7-2; D: NA; DNA: TGTGCCAGCAGCTTAGCCGGGGTCTCGGGACCCAATGAGCAGTTCTTC; CDR3: CASSLAGVSGPNEQFF
J: TRBJ2-7; size: NA; V: TRBV28; D: NA; DNA: TGTGCCAGCAGTCCCCAAGGCACACGGGACCACGAGCAGTACTTC; CDR3: CASSPQGTRDHEQYF
J: TRBJ1-1; size: NA; V: TRBV28; D: NA; DNA: TGTGCCAGCATAAACAGGGCCACTGAAGCTTTCTTT; CDR3: CASINRATEAFF
J: TRBJ1-2; size: NA; V: TRBV9; D: NA; DNA: TGTGCCAGCAGCGTCCCAGGGTTCTATGGCTACACCTTC; CDR3: CASSVPGFYGYTF
J: TRBJ1-3; size: few; V: TRBV5-1; D: NA; DNA: TGCGCCAGCAGCTTGGGGCAGGCCTCTGGAAACACCATATATTTT; CDR3: CASSLGQASGNTIYF
J: TRBJ1-1; size: NA; V: TRBV30; D: NA; DNA: TGTGCCTGGTTAAACATGCTCTTGGACACTGAAGCTTTCTTT; CDR3: CAWLNMLLDTEAFF
J: TRBJ1-3; size: NA; V: TRBV7-2; D: TRBD1; DNA: TGTGCCAGCAGCCCCGGGACAGCCGGGAACACCATATATTTT; CDR3: CASSPGTAGNTIYF
J: TRBJ1-4; size: NA; V: TRBV4-3; D: TRBD1; DNA: TGCGCCAGCAGCCAAGACCAGGTCGGGACAGGGGGTGAAAAACTGTTTTTT; CDR3: CASSQDQVGTGGEKLFF
J: TRBJ1-2; size: few; V: TRBV30; D: TRBD1; DNA: TGTGCCTGGAGTGGACTTGGACAGGGCCAGTATGGCTACACCTTC; CDR3: CAWSGLGQGQYGYTF
J: TRBJ2-2; size: NA; V: TRBV7-8; D: TRBD2; DNA: TGTGCCAGCAGCTTAGCCCGGGCTAGCGGGAGGGCCCATACCGGGGAGCTGTTTTTT; CDR3: CASSLARASGRAHTGELFF
J: TRBJ2-5; size: NA; V: TRBV14; D: NA; DNA: TGTGCCAGCAGCCGAATGGGAGCAGGGGAGTTCGCAGAGACCCAGTACTTC; CDR3: CASSRMGAGEFAETQYF
J: TRBJ2-1; size: NA; V: TRBV6-1; D: NA; DNA: TGTGCCAGCAGTGACCAGGGACCCCACAATGAGCAGTTCTTC; CDR3: CASSDQGPHNEQFF
J: TRBJ2-5; size: many; V: TRBV27; D: TRBD2; DNA: TGTGCCAGCAAGAGAGCGGGAGAGGGAAAGACCCAGTACTTC; CDR3: CASKRAGEGKTQYF
J: TRBJ2-5; size: NA; V: TRBV6-1; D: TRBD2; DNA: TGTGCCAGCAGCCGGGAGGGCCGGGAGACCCAGTACTTC; CDR3: CASSREGRETQYF
J: TRBJ1-5; size: NA; V: TRBV5-8; D: NA; DNA: TGTGCCAGCAGCGCGCGCAATCAGCCCCAGCATTTT; CDR3: CASSARNQPQHF
J: TRBJ2-7; size: NA; V: TRBV6-1; D: NA; DNA: TGTGCCAGCAGTCCCCTTGAGGTAGCGAGGTACGAGCAGTACTTC; CDR3: CASSPLEVARYEQYF
J: TRBJ2-2; size: NA; V: TRBV5-1; D: NA; DNA: TGCGCCAGTTCGGCGGGCAACACCGGGGAGCTGTTTTTT; CDR3: CASSAGNTGELFF
J: TRBJ2-3; size: NA; V: TRBV7-9; D: NA; DNA: TGTGCCAGCAGCTTAGAAGCTAGCCAGTATTTT; CDR3: CASSLEASQYF
J: TRBJ2-5; size: NA; V: TRBV19; D: NA; DNA: TGTGCCAGTAGTGTTCCCAAGAGACCCCAGTACTTC; CDR3: CASSVPKRPQYF
J: TRBJ2-2; size: NA; V: TRBV18; D: NA; DNA: TGTGCCAGCTCACCATCCAGGGGTCACACCGGGGAGCTGTTTTTT; CDR3: CASSPSRGHTGELFF
J: TRBJ2-7; size: NA; V: TRBV7-2; D: NA; DNA: TGTGCCAGCAGCGACCGGACGAGAAGCTCCTACGAGCAGTACTTC; CDR3: CASSDRTRSSYEQYF
J: TRBJ2-3; size: NA; V: TRBV12-5; D: NA; DNA: TGTGCTAGTGGTTTGGCATACAGGGTCGAGGGAACTACGCAGTATTTT; CDR3: CASGLAYRVEGTTQYF
J: TRBJ2-7; size: NA; V: TRBV2; D: NA; DNA: TGTGCCAGCAGTGAAGCCCGGGGCCGGGAAGAGCAGTACTTC; CDR3: CASSEARGREEQYF
J: TRBJ1-5; size: few; V: TRBV6-4; D: NA; DNA: TGTGCCAGCAGTTTTGAGGAGGGTCAGCCCCAGCATTTT; CDR3: CASSFEEGQPQHF
J: TRBJ2-7; size: NA; V: TRBV7-9; D: TRBD1; DNA: TGTGCCAGCAGGCCTCGACAGGGCCCCTACGAGCAGTACTTC; CDR3: CASRPRQGPYEQYF
J: TRBJ1-5; size: NA; V: TRBV7-8; D: NA; DNA: TGTGCCAGCAGCTCGGACATCTTCAATCAGCCCCAGCATTTT; CDR3: CASSSDIFNQPQHF
J: TRBJ1-1; size: NA; V: TRBV5-1; D: NA; DNA: TGCGCCAGCAGCTTTCGGGGGAACACTGAAGCTTTCTTT; CDR3: CASSFRGNTEAFF
J: TRBJ2-1; size: NA; V: TRBV7-2; D: TRBD2; DNA: TGTGCCAGCAGCCAGACAGGACTAGCGGGGGGTGAGCAGTTCTTC; CDR3: CASSQTGLAGGEQFF
J: TRBJ1-6; size: NA; V: TRBV6-6; D: TRBD1; DNA: TGTGCCAGCAGCCCCCAGGGGGCTTATTCACCCCTCCACTTT; CDR3: CASSPQGAYSPLHF
J: TRBJ2-5; size: few; V: TRBV4-1; D: NA; DNA: TGCGCCAGCAGCCAAGGGACAACTCCGCTGGAGACCCAGTACTTC; CDR3: CASSQGTTPLETQYF
J: TRBJ1-2; size: NA; V: TRBV4-1; D: TRBD1; DNA: TGCGCCAGCAGCCAAGAAGCACAGGGGCGCCGACGGGGTGATGGCTACACCTTC; CDR3: CASSQEAQGRRRGDGYTF
J: TRBJ2-2; size: NA; V: TRBV27; D: TRBD2; DNA: TGTGCCAGCAGAAAAGGCGGACTAGCGGGTGCCGGGGAGCTGTTTTTT; CDR3: CASRKGGLAGAGELFF
J: TRBJ2-1; size: medium-sized; V: TRBV19; D: TRBD2; DNA: TGTGCCAGTAGTAGTTCTCTAGCGGTTAGCTCCTACAATGAGCAGTTCTTC; CDR3: CASSSSLAVSSYNEQFF
J: TRBJ2-2; size: few; V: TRBV19; D: NA; DNA: TGTGCCAGTATGGGGACGGAGGGCACCGGGGAGCTGTTTTTT; CDR3: CASMGTEGTGELFF
J: TRBJ2-3; size: NA; V: TRBV21-1; D: NA; DNA: TGTGCCAGCAGCCCGAGAGGAAACGTGGGACAGACGACACCCCCCACAGGAGATACGCAGTATTTT; CDR3: CASSPRGNVGQTTPPTGDTQYF
J: TRBJ1-2; size: NA; V: TRBV18; D: TRBD1; DNA: TGTGCCAGCTCACCCTCGGGTACGGGACAGAACCACTATGGCTACACCTTC; CDR3: CASSPSGTGQNHYGYTF
J: TRBJ1-1; size: few; V: TRBV6-5; D: NA; DNA: TGTGCCAGCAGTGAGGACGGAAACACTGAAGCTTTCTTT; CDR3: CASSEDGNTEAFF
J: TRBJ1-4; size: NA; V: TRBV5-1; D: TRBD1; DNA: TGCGCCAGCAGCTTGGGGACAGGGGCACGTGAAAAACTGTTTTTT; CDR3: CASSLGTGAREKLFF
J: TRBJ2-4; size: once; V: TRBV19; D: NA; DNA: TGTGCCAGTAGTGACTACAGTTCCAAAAACATTCAGTACTTC; CDR3: CASSDYSSKNIQYF